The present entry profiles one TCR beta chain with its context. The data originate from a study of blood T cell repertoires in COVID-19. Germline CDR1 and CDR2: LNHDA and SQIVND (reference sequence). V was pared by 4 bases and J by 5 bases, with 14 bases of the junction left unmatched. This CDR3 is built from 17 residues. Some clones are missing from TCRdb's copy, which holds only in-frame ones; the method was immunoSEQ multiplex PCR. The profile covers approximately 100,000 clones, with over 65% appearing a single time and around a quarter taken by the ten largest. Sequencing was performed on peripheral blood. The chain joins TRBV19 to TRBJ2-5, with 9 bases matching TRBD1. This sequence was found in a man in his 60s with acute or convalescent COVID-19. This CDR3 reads CASSNIPGQGLGETQYF. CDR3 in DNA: TGTGCCAGTAGTAATATACCGGGACAGGGATTAGGGGAGACCCAGTACTTC.